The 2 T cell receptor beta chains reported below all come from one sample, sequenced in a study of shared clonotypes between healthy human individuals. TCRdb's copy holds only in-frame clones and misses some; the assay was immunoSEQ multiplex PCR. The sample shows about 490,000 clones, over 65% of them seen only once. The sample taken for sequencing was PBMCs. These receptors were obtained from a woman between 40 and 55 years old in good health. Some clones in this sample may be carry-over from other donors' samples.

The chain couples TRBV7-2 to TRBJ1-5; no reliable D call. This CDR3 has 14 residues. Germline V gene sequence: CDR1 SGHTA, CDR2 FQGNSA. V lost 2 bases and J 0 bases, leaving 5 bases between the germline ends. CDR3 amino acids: CASSLRPSNQPQHF. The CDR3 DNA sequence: TGTGCCAGCAGCTTACGACCTAGCAATCAGCCCCAGCATTTT.

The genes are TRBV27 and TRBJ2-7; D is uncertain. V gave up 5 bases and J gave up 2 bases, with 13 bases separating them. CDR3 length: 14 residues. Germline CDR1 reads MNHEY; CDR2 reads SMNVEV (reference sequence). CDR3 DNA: TGTGCCAGCAGTCGGCTTGACCAACCCTACGAGCAGTACTTC. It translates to CASSRLDQPYEQYF.